The 17 T cell receptor beta chains below were found in one sample sequenced in a study of radiotherapy plus CTLA-4 blockade in lung cancer. Produced via immunoSEQ multiplex PCR; TCRdb's table is partial and in-frame only. This table has tens of thousands of clones, 70% to 80% appearing once. Source: peripheral blood, taken from a patient treated with radiotherapy plus ipilimumab. These receptors were collected from a human donor with non-small cell lung cancer who had stable disease on radiotherapy plus ipilimumab.

This chain joins TRBV7-3 and TRBJ1-1, with TRBD1 identical over 9 bases. V shed 5 bases, J shed 6 bases, and the junction held 7 bases outside the gene matches. This CDR3 spans 14 amino acids. CDR1 is SGHTA and CDR2 is FQGTGA in the germline V gene. CDR3 sequence (DNA): TGTGCCAGCAGCCTCGGGACAGGGTATTCTGAAGCTTTCTTT. Translated, it gives CASSLGTGYSEAFF.

The rearrangement joins TRBV7-7 to TRBJ2-1; 7 nucleotides align to TRBD1. Germline-derived CDR1 and CDR2 are SSHAT and FNYEAQ (reference sequence). The length of the CDR3 is 15 residues. Trimming removed 5 bases from V and 7 bases from J; junction bases left unmatched: 11. The CDR3, as DNA: TGTGCCAGCAGCAGGGGCAGGGGGTTAGAGAATGAGCAGTTCTTC. Translating it yields CASSRGRGLENEQFF. Full variable domain (missing parts from reference TRBV7-7 and TRBJ2-1): GAGVSQSPRYKVTKRGQDVTLRCDPISSHATLYWYQQALGQGPEFLTYFNYEAQPDKSGLPSDRFSAERPEGSISTLTIQRTEQRDSAMYRCASSRGRGLENEQFFGPGTRLTVL.

J is TRBJ1-2 and V is TRBV7-9; 7 bases align to TRBD1. V was pared by 4 bases and J by 2 bases, with 4 bases of the junction left unmatched. The germline CDR1 and CDR2 sequences are SEHNR and FQNEAQ (reference sequence). The CDR3 runs 14 residues. Here the CDR3 reads CASSSGDSNYGYTF. The CDR3 DNA follows: TGTGCCAGCAGCTCGGGGGACAGCAACTATGGCTACACCTTC.

V gene TRBV7-9 combines with J gene TRBJ1-3, with D perhaps matching TRBD1 (6 bases). Trimming stripped 1 base from V and 9 bases from J, with 22 bases between. The germline gives CDR1 SEHNR, CDR2 FQNEAQ (reference sequence). This CDR3 has 17 amino acids. The CDR3 here is CASSLGLIGGQRVTIYF. DNA of the CDR3: TGTGCCAGCAGCTTAGGACTCATTGGAGGACAGCGTGTCACCATATATTTT.

Here the CDR3 reads CATSRDLGTGSYEQYF. In DNA form, the CDR3 reads TGTGCCACCAGCAGAGATCTTGGGACAGGCTCCTACGAGCAGTACTTC. V gene TRBV15 combines with J gene TRBJ2-7; 8 positions agree with TRBD1. V trimming: 0 bases; J trimming: 0 bases; junction bases outside the gene matches: 4. Per the germline V gene, CDR1 is LNHNV and CDR2 is YYDKDF (reference sequence). CDR3 length: 16 amino acids. Using reference TRBV15 and TRBJ2-7 for the parts outside the CDR3, the full variable domain is DAMVIQNPRYQVTQFGKPVTLSCSQTLNHNVMYWYQQKSSQAPKLLFHYYDKDFNNEADTPDNFQSRRPNTSFCFLDIRSPGLGDTAMYLCATSRDLGTGSYEQYFGPGTRLTVT.

The chain is built from TRBV14 and TRBJ2-2, with D possibly matching TRBD1 (5 bases). Trimming pared 1 base from V and 6 bases from J, leaving 24 bases between. The CDR3 covers 19 residues. From germline, CDR1 is SGHDN and CDR2 FVKESK. This chain's CDR3 is CASSQVSGHGLLLPGELFF. DNA of the CDR3: TGTGCCAGCAGCCAAGTGTCCGGACATGGTCTCCTACTTCCCGGGGAGCTGTTTTTT.

The V gene is TRBV5-1, the J gene TRBJ1-3; 7 bases agree with TRBD1. Germline values: CDR1 SGHRS, CDR2 YFSETQ. Unmatched junction bases numbered 7, after V lost 7 bases and J lost 6 bases. The CDR3 extends over 13 amino acids. CDR3 amino acids: CASARDSPNTIYF. For the CDR3, the DNA is TGCGCCAGCGCCCGGGACAGCCCAAACACCATATATTTT.

The rearrangement joins TRBV15 to TRBJ1-2; D gene unclear. The V end was cut by 0 bases, the J end by 2 bases, with 13 bases between. CDR1 and CDR2 (germline): LNHNV, YYDKDF (reference sequence). This CDR3 is built from 16 residues. The DNA of the CDR3 is TGTGCCACCAGCAGAGATTCGGCAGGCCGCAACTATGGCTACACCTTC. Translation gives CATSRDSAGRNYGYTF.

The chain links TRBV29-1 to TRBJ1-2, with D possibly TRBD1 on 6 matching bases. Per germline, CDR1 SQVTM and CDR2 ANQGSEA. The CDR3 is 13 amino acids. Trimming removed 8 bases at V and 6 bases at J, with 19 bases between. The CDR3: CSSARGGVNGYTF. The CDR3 region has the DNA TGCAGCTCAGCGAGGGGGGGCGTTAATGGCTACACCTTC.

The chain uses TRBV5-1 and TRBJ2-5; TRBD1 matches 7 bases. The V and J ends lost 4 bases and 4 bases, in that order; junction bases with no gene match: 4. The CDR3 sequence is 13 residues long. Germline V gene lookup returns CDR1 SGHRS and CDR2 YFSETQ. This CDR3 is CASSRDRRETQYF. CDR3 DNA: TGCGCCAGCAGCCGGGACAGAAGAGAGACCCAGTACTTC.

Only a few counts were recorded for this clone. Other DNA sequences in this specimen translate into the identical CDR3. The V gene is TRBV15, the J gene TRBJ2-7; possibly TRBD1 for D (5 bases). V was trimmed by 0 bases and J by 3 bases, leaving 12 bases between them. Germline V CDR1 and CDR2: LNHNV, YYDKDF (reference sequence). This CDR3 is 15 amino acids long. In DNA form, the CDR3 reads TGTGCCACCAGCAGAGATAGTCAGGGAAGCTACGAGCAGTACTTC. Its protein is CATSRDSQGSYEQYF.

The chain recombines TRBV4-2 with TRBJ2-2; TRBD1 is a possible D gene (5 bases). The CDR3 totals 16 residues. V shed 2 bases and J shed 0 bases, with 10 bases lying between them. The germline gives CDR1 LGHNA, CDR2 YNFKEQ. The CDR3 spells CASSQLDRANTGELFF. The DNA for the CDR3 is TGTGCCAGCAGCCAATTAGACAGAGCGAACACCGGGGAGCTGTTTTTT.

This clone was counted a single time. The chain has TRBV5-5 and TRBJ2-3; 9 nucleotides align to TRBD1. This CDR3 spans 16 amino acids. The V gene's germline CDR1 is SGHKS and CDR2 YYEKEE (reference sequence). Trimming at V came to 3 bases and at J to 0 bases, leaving 5 bases not matched to a gene. The CDR3 region is CASSSQGAPSTDTQYF. CDR3 DNA: TGTGCCAGCAGCTCACAGGGGGCCCCTAGCACAGATACGCAGTATTTT. The full variable domain, rest sourced from reference TRBV5-5 and TRBJ2-3, is DAGVTQSPTHLIKTRGQQVTLRCSPISGHKSVSWYQQVLGQGPQFIFQYYEKEERGRGNFPDRFSARQFPNYSSELNVNALLLGDSALYLCASSSQGAPSTDTQYFGPGTRLTVL.

In DNA, the CDR3 is TGTGCCAGCAGTGACAGGGGTATAGGATCACCCCTCCACTTT. It yields the protein CASSDRGIGSPLHF. The chain couples TRBV6-1 to TRBJ1-6; possible D gene TRBD1, 6 bases. The CDR3 runs 14 residues. CDR1 MNHNS and CDR2 SASEGT come from the germline V gene. V was pared by 3 bases and J by 10 bases, with 13 bases between.

The genes are TRBV5-1 and TRBJ2-3; 11 nucleotides align to TRBD2. This CDR3 spans 16 amino acids. V shed 4 bases, J shed 0 bases, and the junction held 4 bases outside the gene matches. Germline V lookup: CDR1 SGHRS, CDR2 YFSETQ. CDR3 in DNA: TGCGCCAGCAGCGCTCTAGCGGGGGGAAGCACAGATACGCAGTATTTT. Its translation: CASSALAGGSTDTQYF.

V and J are TRBV27 and TRBJ1-2, with TRBD1 matching over 7 bases. The germline V gene encodes CDR1 MNHEY and CDR2 SMNVEV (reference sequence). After removal of 6 bases from V and 4 bases from J, the junction contained 11 bases not matched to a gene. This CDR3 has 15 residues. CDR3 coding DNA: TGTGCCAGCAGACCCAGGACAGGAGTCCTCTATGGCTACACCTTC. This codes for CASRPRTGVLYGYTF.

The rearrangement joins TRBV11-3 to TRBJ2-1; 11 positions match TRBD2. Germline CDR1 SGHNT, CDR2 YENEEA. V trimming: 4 bases; J trimming: 8 bases; junction bases outside the gene matches: 7. This CDR3 has 15 amino acids. CDR3 in amino acids: CASSYNSGGADEQFF. The CDR3 region has the DNA TGTGCCAGCAGCTACAATAGCGGGGGGGCCGATGAGCAGTTCTTC.